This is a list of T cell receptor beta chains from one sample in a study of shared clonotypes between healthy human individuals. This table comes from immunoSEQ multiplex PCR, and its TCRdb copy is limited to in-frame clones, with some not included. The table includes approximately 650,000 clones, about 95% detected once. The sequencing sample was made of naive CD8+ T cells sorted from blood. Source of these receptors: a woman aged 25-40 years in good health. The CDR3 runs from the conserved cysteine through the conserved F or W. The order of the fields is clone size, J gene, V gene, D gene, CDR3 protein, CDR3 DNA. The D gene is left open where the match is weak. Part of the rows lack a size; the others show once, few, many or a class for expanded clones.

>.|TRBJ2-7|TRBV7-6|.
CASSLGLSRDSTYEQYF
TGTGCCAGCAGCTTAGGATTGAGCCGGGACTCAACCTACGAGCAGTACTTC
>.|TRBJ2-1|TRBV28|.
CASSFSREQFF
TGTGCCAGCAGTTTCAGCCGGGAGCAGTTCTTC
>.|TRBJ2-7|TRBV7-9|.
CASSLGGDTYEQYF
TGTGCCAGCAGCTTAGGGGGGGATACCTACGAGCAGTACTTC
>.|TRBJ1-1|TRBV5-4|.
CASSSITEAFF
TGTGCCAGCAGTTCAATCACTGAAGCTTTCTTT
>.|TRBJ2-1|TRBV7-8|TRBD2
CASSLGLAGGLYNEQFF
TGTGCCAGCAGCCTTGGTCTTGCGGGAGGTCTCTACAATGAGCAGTTCTTC
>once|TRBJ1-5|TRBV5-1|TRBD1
CASSLEPSDRGPFNQPQHF
TGCGCCAGCAGCTTGGAACCATCCGACAGGGGGCCCTTTAATCAGCCCCAGCATTTT
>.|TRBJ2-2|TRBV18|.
CASSPPDGGNTGELFF
TGTGCCAGCTCACCCCCCGATGGGGGGAACACCGGGGAGCTGTTTTTT
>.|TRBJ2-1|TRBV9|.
CASSVGSHYSYNEQFF
TGTGCCAGCAGCGTAGGTAGCCACTACTCCTACAATGAGCAGTTCTTC
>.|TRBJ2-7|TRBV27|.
CASSLIPEEEPAVEQYF
TGTGCCAGCAGTTTAATTCCTGAGGAGGAACCGGCGGTCGAGCAGTACTTC
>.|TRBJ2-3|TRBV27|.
CASSSGLITDTQYF
TGTGCCAGCAGTTCGGGACTCATCACAGATACGCAGTATTTT
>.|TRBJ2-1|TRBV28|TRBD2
CASGLAGGPYEQFF
TGTGCCAGCGGACTAGCGGGAGGGCCTTATGAGCAGTTCTTC
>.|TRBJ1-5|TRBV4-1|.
CASSQAGNSNQPQHF
TGCGCCAGCAGCCAAGCCGGAAATAGCAATCAGCCCCAGCATTTT
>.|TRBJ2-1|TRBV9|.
CASSVGEGRSYNEQFF
TGTGCCAGCAGCGTAGGTGAGGGCCGGTCCTACAATGAGCAGTTCTTC
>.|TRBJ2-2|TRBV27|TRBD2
CASSILLAGGPNTGELFF
TGTGCCAGCAGTATTTTACTAGCGGGAGGCCCGAACACCGGGGAGCTGTTTTTT
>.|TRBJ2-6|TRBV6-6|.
CASSYGSGANVLTF
TGTGCCAGCAGTTACGGCTCTGGGGCCAACGTCCTGACTTTC
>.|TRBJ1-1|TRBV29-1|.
CSVPRQNTEAFF
TGCAGCGTCCCTCGACAGAACACTGAAGCTTTCTTT
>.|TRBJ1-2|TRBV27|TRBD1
CASSFLPGGYYGYTF
TGTGCCAGCAGTTTTCTTCCAGGGGGATACTATGGCTACACCTTC
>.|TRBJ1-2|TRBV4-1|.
CASSQEFTGSNYGYTF
TGCGCCAGCAGCCAAGAATTCACAGGGTCTAACTATGGCTACACCTTC
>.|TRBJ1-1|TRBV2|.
CASVKGLNTEAFF
TGTGCCAGCGTTAAGGGGTTGAACACTGAAGCTTTCTTT
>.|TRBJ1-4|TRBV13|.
CASSLRGGGEKLFF
TGTGCCAGCAGCTTAAGGGGGGGCGGTGAAAAACTGTTTTTT
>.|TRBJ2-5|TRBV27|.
CASSLDSEETQYF
TGTGCCAGCAGTTTAGACAGCGAAGAGACCCAGTACTTC
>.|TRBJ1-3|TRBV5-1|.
CASSLRGDSGNTIYF
TGCGCCAGCAGCTTGAGGGGGGACTCTGGAAACACCATATATTTT
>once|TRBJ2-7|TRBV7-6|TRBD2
CASSARDYPRAYEQYF
TGTGCCAGCAGCGCCCGGGACTACCCGAGGGCCTACGAGCAGTACTTC
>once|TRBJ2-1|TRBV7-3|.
CASSFSGGYSYNEQFF
TGTGCCAGCAGCTTCTCCGGGGGCTACTCCTACAATGAGCAGTTCTTC
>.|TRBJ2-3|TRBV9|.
CASSRIAGTDTQYF
TGTGCCAGCAGCCGCATAGCGGGCACAGATACGCAGTATTTT
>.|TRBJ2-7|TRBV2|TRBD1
CASSYSPLGTDEQYF
TGTGCCAGCAGTTATTCGCCTCTAGGGACAGACGAGCAGTACTTC
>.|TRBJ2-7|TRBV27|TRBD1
CASSLAGGSRNYEQYF
TGTGCCAGCAGTCTGGCAGGGGGTTCTCGGAACTACGAGCAGTACTTC
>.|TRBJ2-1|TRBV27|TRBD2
CASASGLAGVDEQFF
TGTGCCAGCGCCTCGGGACTAGCGGGAGTTGATGAGCAGTTCTTC
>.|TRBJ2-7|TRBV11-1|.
CASSLVSSYEQYF
TGTGCCAGCAGCTTAGTGAGCTCCTACGAGCAGTACTTC
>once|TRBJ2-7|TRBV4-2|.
CASSQDPDLSWGSYEQYF
TGTGCCAGCAGCCAAGATCCAGACTTATCCTGGGGGTCCTACGAGCAGTACTTC
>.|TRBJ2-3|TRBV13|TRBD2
CASSLVASGSSTDTQYF
TGTGCCAGCAGCTTAGTGGCTAGCGGCTCTAGCACAGATACGCAGTATTTT
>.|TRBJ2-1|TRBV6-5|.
CATRVLSGYNEQFF
TGTGCCACCCGAGTTTTAAGCGGTTACAATGAGCAGTTCTTC
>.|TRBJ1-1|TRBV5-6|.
CASSYPWANTEAFF
TGTGCCAGCAGCTACCCCTGGGCGAACACTGAAGCTTTCTTT
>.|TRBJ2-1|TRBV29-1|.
CSVEVGYEQFF
TGCAGCGTGGAAGTGGGTTATGAGCAGTTCTTC
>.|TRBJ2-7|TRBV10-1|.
CASSESRGEQYF
TGCGCCAGCAGTGAGTCCAGGGGCGAGCAGTACTTC
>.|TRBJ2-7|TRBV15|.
CATRDSGTNPNEQYF
TGTGCCACCAGAGACTCCGGGACAAATCCGAACGAGCAGTACTTC
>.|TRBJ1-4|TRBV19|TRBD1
CASSRSSGGREKLFF
TGTGCCAGTAGTCGATCGTCAGGGGGCCGGGAAAAACTGTTTTTT
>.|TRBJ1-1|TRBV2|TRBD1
CANYAGGAGNTEAFF
TGTGCCAACTATGCAGGGGGCGCGGGGAACACTGAAGCTTTCTTT
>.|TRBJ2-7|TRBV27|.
CASSLYRGNEQYF
TGTGCCAGCAGTTTGTACCGGGGGAACGAGCAGTACTTC
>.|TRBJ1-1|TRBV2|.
CASLGGTEAFF
TGTGCCAGCTTAGGGGGCACTGAAGCTTTCTTT
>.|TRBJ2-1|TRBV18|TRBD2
CASSPVLAGDIYNEQFF
TGTGCCAGCTCACCGGTGTTAGCGGGAGACATCTACAATGAGCAGTTCTTC
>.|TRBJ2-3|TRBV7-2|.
CASSWMTDTQYF
TGTGCCAGCAGCTGGATGACAGATACGCAGTATTTT